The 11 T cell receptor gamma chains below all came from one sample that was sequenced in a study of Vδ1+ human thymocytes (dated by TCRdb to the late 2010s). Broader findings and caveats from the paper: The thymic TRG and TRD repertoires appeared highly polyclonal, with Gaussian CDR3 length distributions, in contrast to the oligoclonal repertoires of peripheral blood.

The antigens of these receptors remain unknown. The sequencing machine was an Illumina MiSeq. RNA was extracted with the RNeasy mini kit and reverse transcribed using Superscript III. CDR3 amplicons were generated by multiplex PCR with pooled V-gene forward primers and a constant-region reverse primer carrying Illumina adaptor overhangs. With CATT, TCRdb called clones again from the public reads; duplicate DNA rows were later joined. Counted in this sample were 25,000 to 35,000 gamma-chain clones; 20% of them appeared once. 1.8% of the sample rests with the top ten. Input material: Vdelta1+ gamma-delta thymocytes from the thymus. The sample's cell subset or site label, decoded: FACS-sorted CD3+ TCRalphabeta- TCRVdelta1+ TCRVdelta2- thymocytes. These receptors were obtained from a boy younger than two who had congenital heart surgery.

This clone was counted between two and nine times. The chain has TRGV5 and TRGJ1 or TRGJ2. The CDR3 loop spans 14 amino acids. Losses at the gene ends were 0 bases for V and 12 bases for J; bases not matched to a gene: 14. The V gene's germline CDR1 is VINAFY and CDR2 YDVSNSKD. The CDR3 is CATWDRPKLERKLF. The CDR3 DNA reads TGTGCCACCTGGGACAGGCCTAAACTGGAACGGAAACTCTTT.

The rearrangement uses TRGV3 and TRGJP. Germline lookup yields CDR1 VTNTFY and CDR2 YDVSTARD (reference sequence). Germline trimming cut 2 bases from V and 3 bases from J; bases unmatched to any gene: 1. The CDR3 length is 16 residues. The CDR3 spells CATWDKQELGKKIKVF. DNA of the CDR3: TGTGCCACCTGGGACAAGCAAGAGTTGGGCAAAAAAATCAAGGTATTT.

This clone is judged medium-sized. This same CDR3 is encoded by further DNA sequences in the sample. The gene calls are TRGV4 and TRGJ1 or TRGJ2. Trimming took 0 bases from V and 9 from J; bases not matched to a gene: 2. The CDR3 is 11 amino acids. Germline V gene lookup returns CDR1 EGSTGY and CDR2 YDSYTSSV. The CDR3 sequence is CATWDGPKKLF. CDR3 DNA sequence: TGTGCCACCTGGGATGGGCCTAAGAAACTCTTT.

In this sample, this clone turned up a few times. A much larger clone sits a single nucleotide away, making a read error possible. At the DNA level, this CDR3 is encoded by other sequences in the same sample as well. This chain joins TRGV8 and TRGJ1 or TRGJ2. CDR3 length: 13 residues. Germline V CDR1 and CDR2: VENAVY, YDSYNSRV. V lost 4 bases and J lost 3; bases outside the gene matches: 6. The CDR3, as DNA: TGTGCCACCTGGGACGACCGTTATTATAAGAAACTCTTT. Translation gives CATWDDRYYKKLF.

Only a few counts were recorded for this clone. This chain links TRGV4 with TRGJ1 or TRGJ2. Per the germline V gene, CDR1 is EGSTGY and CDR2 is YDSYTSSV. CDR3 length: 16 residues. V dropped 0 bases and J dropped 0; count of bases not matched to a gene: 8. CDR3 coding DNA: TGTGCCACCTGGGATGGGCCCCCTGCGAATTATTATAAGAAACTCTTT. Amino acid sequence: CATWDGPPANYYKKLF.

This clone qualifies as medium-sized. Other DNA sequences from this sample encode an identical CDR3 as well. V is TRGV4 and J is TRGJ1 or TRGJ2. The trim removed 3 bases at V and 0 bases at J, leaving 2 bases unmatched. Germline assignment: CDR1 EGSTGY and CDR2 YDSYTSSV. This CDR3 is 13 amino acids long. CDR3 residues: CATWDLNYYKKLF. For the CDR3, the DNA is TGTGCCACCTGGGATTTGAATTATTATAAGAAACTCTTT.

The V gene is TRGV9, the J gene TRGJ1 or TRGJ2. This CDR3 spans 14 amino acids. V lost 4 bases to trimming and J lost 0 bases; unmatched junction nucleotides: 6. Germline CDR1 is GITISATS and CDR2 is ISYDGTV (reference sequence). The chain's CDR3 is CALWDAPNYYKKLF. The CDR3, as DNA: TGTGCCTTGTGGGATGCCCCGAATTATTATAAGAAACTCTTT.

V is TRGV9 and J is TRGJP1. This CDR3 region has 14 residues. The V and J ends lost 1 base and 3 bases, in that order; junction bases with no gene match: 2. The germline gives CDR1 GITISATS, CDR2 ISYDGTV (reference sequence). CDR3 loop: CALWEVPTGWFKIF. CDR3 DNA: TGTGCCTTGTGGGAGGTACCCACTGGTTGGTTCAAGATATTT.

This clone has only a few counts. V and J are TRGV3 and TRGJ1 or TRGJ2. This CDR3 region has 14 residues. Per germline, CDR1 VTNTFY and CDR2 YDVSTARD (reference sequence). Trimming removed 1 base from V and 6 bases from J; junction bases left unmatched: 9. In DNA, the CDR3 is TGTGCCACCTGGGACAGAGTCTCTCGTTATAAGAAACTCTTT. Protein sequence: CATWDRVSRYKKLF.

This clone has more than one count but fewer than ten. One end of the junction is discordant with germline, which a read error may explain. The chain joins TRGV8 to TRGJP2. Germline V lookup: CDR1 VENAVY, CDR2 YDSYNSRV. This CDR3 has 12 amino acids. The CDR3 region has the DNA TGTGCCACCTGGGACCCCCTTCGGATCAAGACTTTT. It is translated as CATWDPLRIKTF.

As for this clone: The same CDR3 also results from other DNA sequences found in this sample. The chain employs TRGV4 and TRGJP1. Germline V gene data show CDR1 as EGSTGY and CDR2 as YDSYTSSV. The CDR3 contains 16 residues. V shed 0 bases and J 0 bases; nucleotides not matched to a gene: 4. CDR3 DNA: TGTGCCACCTGGGATGGGCCGAATACCACTGGTTGGTTCAAGATATTT. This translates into CATWDGPNTTGWFKIF.